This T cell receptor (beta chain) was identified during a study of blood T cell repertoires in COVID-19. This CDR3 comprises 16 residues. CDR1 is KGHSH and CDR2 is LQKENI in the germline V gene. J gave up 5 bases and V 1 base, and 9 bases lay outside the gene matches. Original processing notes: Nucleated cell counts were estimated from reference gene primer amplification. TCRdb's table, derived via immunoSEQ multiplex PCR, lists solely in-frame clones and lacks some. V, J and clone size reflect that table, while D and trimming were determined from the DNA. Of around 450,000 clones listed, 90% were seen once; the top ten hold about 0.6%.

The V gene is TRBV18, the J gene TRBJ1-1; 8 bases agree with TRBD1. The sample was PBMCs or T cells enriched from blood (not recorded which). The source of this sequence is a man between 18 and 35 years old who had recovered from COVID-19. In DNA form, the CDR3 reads TGTGCCAGCTCACCACAACGAGGACAGGGAGGAACTGAAGCTTTCTTT. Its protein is CASSPQRGQGGTEAFF.